The rows below give T cell receptor beta chains drawn from one sample of a study of shared clonotypes between healthy human individuals. Using immunoSEQ multiplex PCR, the repertoire was profiled, and TCRdb retains in-frame clones only, with some absent. Here the sample spans 2 million to 3 million clones, under 95% being singletons. Source material: naive CD4+ T cells from PBMCs. The receptor source for this set is a man between 18 and 29 years old in good health. Some clones in this sample may be carry-over from other donors' samples. Both conserved end residues are trimmed from each CDR3. D genes are given only for firm matches.

D gene	V gene	J gene	CDR3 protein
NA	TRBV5-4	TRBJ1-3	ASSSHGGAGNTIY
NA	TRBV29-1	TRBJ1-2	SVVRAGDGYT
NA	TRBV27	TRBJ2-5	ASSLSRQYQETQY
TRBD1	TRBV29-1	TRBJ2-7	SGQGTYEQY
NA	TRBV7-3	TRBJ2-2	ASSPQGVAGELF
TRBD1	TRBV7-6	TRBJ2-7	ASSLGGTGVYEQY
NA	TRBV30	TRBJ1-4	AWSGPQATNEKLF
TRBD2	TRBV7-2	TRBJ2-7	ASRIGLAGPYEQY
TRBD2	TRBV9	TRBJ2-1	ASSVAGTSGYNEQF
TRBD2	TRBV9	TRBJ2-5	ASSERLAGPSETQY
TRBD2	TRBV4-2	TRBJ2-7	ASSHGTSGYEQY
TRBD1	TRBV18	TRBJ1-5	ASSPTGGPDQPQH
NA	TRBV28	TRBJ1-6	ASSLNSPLH
TRBD2	TRBV19	TRBJ2-5	ASSISASGSPGETQY
NA	TRBV28	TRBJ2-7	ASSLSAVSMDEQY
TRBD1	TRBV28	TRBJ1-2	ASSPRDRGLGGYT
NA	TRBV7-8	TRBJ2-1	ASSLGWDNEQF
NA	TRBV7-6	TRBJ2-6	ASSLIGQVALSGANVLT
TRBD2	TRBV7-3	TRBJ2-1	ASSVTSGQYNEQF
TRBD2	TRBV30	TRBJ2-3	AWSVGTSGSGDTQY
TRBD2	TRBV5-4	TRBJ2-1	ASHSGASSYNEQF
NA	TRBV6-5	TRBJ2-3	ASSHPRESDTQY
NA	TRBV28	TRBJ2-6	ASRGSGANVLT
TRBD2	TRBV9	TRBJ2-1	ASSAGTSGRRNEQF
NA	TRBV6-1	TRBJ1-5	ASTPLELRPQH
NA	TRBV27	TRBJ2-1	ASSFFPVSEQF
NA	TRBV7-2	TRBJ2-2	ASSLVPNTGELF
TRBD1	TRBV7-9	TRBJ2-3	ASIKDRTFTDTQY
NA	TRBV4-1	TRBJ1-6	ASSHGTPRWSLNSPLH
NA	TRBV19	TRBJ2-5	ASTTSAEETQY
TRBD1	TRBV28	TRBJ2-7	ASSLGRGPYEQY